Here is one T cell receptor beta chain with its context. V was pared by 4 bases and J by 5 bases, with 6 bases of the junction left unmatched. Germline CDR1 SNHLY, CDR2 FYNNEI. The CDR3 is 14 residues long. Clones were read by immunoSEQ multiplex PCR, and TCRdb kept only the in-frame ones, dropping some. The table has some 59,000 clones, about 79% seen once. These data originate in a study of OX40 agonist ivuxolimab in advanced cancers. The receptor was isolated from an adult with an advanced solid tumor such as melanoma, head and neck, liver or kidney cancer. V usage is TRBV2 and J usage is TRBJ2-3; 7 positions match TRBD2. This sample comprised CD4+ or CD8+ T cells sorted from blood, obtained in a trial of the OX40 agonist ivuxolimab. The DNA for the CDR3 is TGTGCCAGCAGTGCTGGTGGGGGGGGAGATACGCAGTATTTT. The encoded protein is CASSAGGGGDTQYF.